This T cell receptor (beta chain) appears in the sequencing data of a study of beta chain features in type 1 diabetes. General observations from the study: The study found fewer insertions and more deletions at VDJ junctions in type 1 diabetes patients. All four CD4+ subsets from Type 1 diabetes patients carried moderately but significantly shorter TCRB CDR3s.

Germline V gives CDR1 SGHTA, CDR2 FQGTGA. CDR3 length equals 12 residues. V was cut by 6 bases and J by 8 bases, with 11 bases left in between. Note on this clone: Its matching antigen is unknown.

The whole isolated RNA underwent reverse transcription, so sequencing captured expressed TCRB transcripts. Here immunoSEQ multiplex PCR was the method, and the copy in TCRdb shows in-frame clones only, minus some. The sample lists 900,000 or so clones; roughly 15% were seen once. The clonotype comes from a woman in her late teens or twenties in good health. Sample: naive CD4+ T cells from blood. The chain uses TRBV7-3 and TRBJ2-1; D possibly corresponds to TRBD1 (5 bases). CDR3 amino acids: CASSTGAHEQFF. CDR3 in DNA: TGTGCCAGCAGTACAGGTGCCCATGAGCAGTTCTTC.